The T cell receptor beta chain described here comes from a study of blood T cells in healthy people across ages. Study-wide background: In model experiments, template switching was able to capture about one barcoded beta molecule for every two T cells that were present.

The second PCR ran 7 to 11 cycles with a sample-barcoded 5' primer and J-beta primers. The template-switch adaptor, which had 12 random nucleotides, put a tag on each cDNA molecule. From each sample, at least 3 million paired-end reads containing CDR3 were obtained. TCRdb independently ran MiXCR on the 5' RACE reads; one entry per CDR3 protein. Of nearly 1 million distinct CDR3 sequences listed, roughly 47% are singletons. General study points: Long-lived and aged donors differed, with more naive CD4+ cells and higher diversity in the long-lived.

A note on this clonotype: Its specificity is unknown. A read error may produce the germline difference seen at one junction end.

Per germline, CDR1 MNHEY and CDR2 SVGAGI. CDR3 length: 15 residues. What was sequenced was blood. The clonotype was recovered from a woman aged 55-69 years in good health. The chain recombines TRBV6-5 with TRBJ2-4, with TRBD2 matching 7 bases. The CDR3 nucleotides read TGTGCCAGCAGTTACAGCGGGACTACCAAAACCATTCAGTACTTC. Its protein is CASSYSGTTKTIQYF.